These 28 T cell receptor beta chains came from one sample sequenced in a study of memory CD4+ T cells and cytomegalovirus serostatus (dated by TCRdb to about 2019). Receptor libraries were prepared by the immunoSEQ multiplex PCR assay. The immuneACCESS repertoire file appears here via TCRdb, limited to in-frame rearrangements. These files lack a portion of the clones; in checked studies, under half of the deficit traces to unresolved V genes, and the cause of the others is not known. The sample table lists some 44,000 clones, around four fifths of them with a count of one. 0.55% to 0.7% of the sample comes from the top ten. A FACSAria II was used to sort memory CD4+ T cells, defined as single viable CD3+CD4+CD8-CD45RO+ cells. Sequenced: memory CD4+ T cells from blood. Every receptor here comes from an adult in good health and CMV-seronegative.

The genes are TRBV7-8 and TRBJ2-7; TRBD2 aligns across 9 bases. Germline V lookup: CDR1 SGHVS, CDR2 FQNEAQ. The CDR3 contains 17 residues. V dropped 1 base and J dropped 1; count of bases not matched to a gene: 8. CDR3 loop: CASSLGHLAGSSYEQYF. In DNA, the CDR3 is TGTGCCAGCAGCTTAGGCCACCTAGCGGGGTCATCCTACGAGCAGTACTTC.

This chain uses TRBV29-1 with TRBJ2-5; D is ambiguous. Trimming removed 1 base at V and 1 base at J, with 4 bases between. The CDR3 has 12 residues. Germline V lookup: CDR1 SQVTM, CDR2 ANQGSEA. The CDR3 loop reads CSVEGAQETQYF. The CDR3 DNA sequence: TGCAGCGTTGAAGGCGCCCAAGAGACCCAGTACTTC.

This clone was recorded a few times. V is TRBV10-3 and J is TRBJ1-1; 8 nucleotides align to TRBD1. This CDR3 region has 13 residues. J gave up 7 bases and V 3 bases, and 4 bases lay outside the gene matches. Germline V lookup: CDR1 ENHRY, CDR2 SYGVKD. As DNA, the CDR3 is TGTGCCATCAGTGAAACAGGGGGTGATGAAGCTTTCTTT. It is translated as CAISETGGDEAFF.

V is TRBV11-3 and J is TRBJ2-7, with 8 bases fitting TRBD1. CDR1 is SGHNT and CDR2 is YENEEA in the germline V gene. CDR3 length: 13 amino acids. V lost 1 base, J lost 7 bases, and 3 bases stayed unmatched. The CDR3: CASSLVRGHEQYF. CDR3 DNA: TGTGCCAGCAGCTTAGTCAGGGGGCATGAGCAGTACTTC.

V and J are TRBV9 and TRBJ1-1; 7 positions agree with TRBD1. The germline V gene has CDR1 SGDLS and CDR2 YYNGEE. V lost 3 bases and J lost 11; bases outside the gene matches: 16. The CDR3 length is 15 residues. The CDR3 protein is CASSEDPTGQAGAFF. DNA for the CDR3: TGTGCCAGCAGCGAGGACCCAACAGGACAGGCCGGGGCTTTCTTT. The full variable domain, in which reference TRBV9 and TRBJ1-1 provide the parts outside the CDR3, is DSGVTQTPKHLITATGQRVTLRCSPRSGDLSVYWYQQSLDQGLQFLIQYYNGEERAKGNILERFSAQQFPDLHSELNLSSLELGDSALYFCASSEDPTGQAGAFFGQGTRLTVV.

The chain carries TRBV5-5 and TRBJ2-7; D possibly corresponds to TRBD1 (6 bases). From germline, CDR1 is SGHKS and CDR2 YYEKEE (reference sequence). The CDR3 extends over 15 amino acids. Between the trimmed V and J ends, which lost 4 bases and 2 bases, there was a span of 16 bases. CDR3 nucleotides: TGTGCCAGCAGCCTAACGACAGGAACCCCCTACGAGCAGTACTTC. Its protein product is CASSLTTGTPYEQYF.

The CDR3 spells CASSLGQGRGETQYF. Here the CDR3 DNA reads TGTGCCAGCAGCTTAGGGCAGGGCCGGGGGGAGACCCAGTACTTC. The rearrangement links TRBV7-6 to TRBJ2-5; tentative D call: TRBD2 (6 bases). The CDR3 is 15 residues long. Trimming pared 1 base from V and 5 bases from J, leaving 14 bases between. Germline V CDR1 and CDR2: SGHVS, FNYEAQ.

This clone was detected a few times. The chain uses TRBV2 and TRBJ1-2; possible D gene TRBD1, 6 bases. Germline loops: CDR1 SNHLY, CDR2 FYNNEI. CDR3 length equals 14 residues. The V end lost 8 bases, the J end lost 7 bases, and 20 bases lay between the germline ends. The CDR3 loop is CASRRGREGGGYTF. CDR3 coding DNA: TGTGCCAGCCGGAGGGGCAGGGAAGGGGGTGGCTACACCTTC.

CDR3 amino acids: CASSLTGGSAFF. CDR3 sequence (DNA): TGCGCCAGCAGCTTGACAGGAGGGTCAGCTTTCTTT. The rearrangement links TRBV5-1 to TRBJ1-1; weak D call: TRBD1 (5 bases). Trimming pared 1 base from V and 10 bases from J, leaving 11 bases between. This CDR3 has 12 amino acids. Per the germline V gene, CDR1 is SGHRS and CDR2 is YFSETQ.

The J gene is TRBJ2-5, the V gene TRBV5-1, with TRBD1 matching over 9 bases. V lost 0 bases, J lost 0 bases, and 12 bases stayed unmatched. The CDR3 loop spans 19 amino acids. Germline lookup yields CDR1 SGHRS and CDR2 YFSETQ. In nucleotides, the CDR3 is TGCGCCAGCAGCTTGGGTTCACAAACAGGGGGCGCGCACCAAGAGACCCAGTACTTC. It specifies CASSLGSQTGGAHQETQYF.

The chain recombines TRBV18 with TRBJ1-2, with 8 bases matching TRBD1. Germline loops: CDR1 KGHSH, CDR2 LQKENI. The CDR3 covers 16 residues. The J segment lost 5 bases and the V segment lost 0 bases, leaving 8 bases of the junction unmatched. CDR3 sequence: CASSPPGQGRFYGYTF. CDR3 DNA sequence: TGTGCCAGCTCACCACCTGGACAGGGTCGGTTTTATGGCTACACCTTC.

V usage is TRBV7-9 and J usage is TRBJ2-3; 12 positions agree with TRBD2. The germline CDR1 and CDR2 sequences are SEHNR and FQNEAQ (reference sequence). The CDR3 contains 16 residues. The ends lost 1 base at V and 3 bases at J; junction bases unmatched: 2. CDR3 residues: CASSLGLAGATDTQYF. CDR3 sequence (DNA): TGTGCCAGCAGCTTAGGACTAGCGGGGGCTACAGATACGCAGTATTTT.

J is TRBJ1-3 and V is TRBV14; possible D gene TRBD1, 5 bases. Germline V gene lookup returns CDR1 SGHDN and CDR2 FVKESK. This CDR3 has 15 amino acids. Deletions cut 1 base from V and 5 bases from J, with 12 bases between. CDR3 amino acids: CASSQGFSGRNTIYF. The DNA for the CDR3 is TGTGCCAGCAGCCAAGGTTTCTCGGGGCGAAACACCATATATTTT.

CDR3 region: CASSPRVGQGDYEQYF. In DNA form, the CDR3 reads TGTGCCAGCAGCCCCCGAGTTGGACAGGGAGACTACGAGCAGTACTTC. The chain recombines TRBV9 with TRBJ2-7, with 8 bases identical to TRBD1. J was trimmed by 3 bases and V by 4 bases; bases with no gene match: 12. This CDR3 has 16 residues. Germline V lookup: CDR1 SGDLS, CDR2 YYNGEE.

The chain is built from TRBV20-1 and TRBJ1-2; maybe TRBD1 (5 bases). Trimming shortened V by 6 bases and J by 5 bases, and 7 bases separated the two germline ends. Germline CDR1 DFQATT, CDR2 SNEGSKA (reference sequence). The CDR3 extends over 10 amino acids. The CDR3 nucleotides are TGCAGTGCGGAGGGGTATGGCTACACCTTC. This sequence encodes CSAEGYGYTF.

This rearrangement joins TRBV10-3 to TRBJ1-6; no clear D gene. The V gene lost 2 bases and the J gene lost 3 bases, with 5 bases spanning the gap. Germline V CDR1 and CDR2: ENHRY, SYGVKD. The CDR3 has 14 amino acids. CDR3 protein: CAISEDLYNSPLHF. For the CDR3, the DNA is TGTGCCATCAGTGAGGACCTCTATAATTCACCCCTCCACTTT.

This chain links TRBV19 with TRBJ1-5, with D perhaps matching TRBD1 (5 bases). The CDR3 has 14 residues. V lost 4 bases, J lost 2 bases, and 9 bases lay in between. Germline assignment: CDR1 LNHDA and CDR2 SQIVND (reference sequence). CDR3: CASSTGTGNQPQHF. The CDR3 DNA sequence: TGTGCCAGTAGTACAGGGACGGGCAATCAGCCCCAGCATTTT.

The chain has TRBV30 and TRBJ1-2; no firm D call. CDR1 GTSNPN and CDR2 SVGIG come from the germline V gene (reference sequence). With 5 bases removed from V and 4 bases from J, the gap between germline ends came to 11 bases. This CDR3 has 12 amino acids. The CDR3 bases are TGTGCCTGGCTCGGGATACCCTATGGCTACACCTTC. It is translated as CAWLGIPYGYTF. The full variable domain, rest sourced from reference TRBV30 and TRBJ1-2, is SQTIHQWPATLVQPVGSPLSLECTVEGTSNPNLYWYRQAAGRGLQLLFYSVGIGQISSEVPQNLSASRPQDRQFILSSKKLLLSDSGFYLCAWLGIPYGYTFGSGTRLTVV.

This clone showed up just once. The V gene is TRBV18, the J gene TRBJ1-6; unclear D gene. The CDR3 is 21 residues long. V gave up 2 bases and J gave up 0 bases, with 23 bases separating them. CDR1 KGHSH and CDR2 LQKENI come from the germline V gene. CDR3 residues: CASSPLPLGRPSSSYNSPLHF. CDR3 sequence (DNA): TGTGCCAGCTCACCATTACCCCTCGGGAGACCATCGAGCTCCTATAATTCACCCCTCCACTTT.

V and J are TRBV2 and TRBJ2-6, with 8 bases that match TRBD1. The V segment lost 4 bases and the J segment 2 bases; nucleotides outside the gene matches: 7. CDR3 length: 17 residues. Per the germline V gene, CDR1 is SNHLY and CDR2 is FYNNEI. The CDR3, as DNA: TGTGCCAGCAGTGGCCGCAGGGGGCTGACTGGGGCCAACGTCCTGACTTTC. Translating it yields CASSGRRGLTGANVLTF.

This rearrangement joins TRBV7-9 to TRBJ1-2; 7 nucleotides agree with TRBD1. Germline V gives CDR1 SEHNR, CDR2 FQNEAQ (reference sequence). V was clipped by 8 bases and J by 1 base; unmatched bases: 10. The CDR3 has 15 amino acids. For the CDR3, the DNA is TGTGCCAGCGGTGGGCAGGGGGTTTTTAACTATGGCTACACCTTC. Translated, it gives CASGGQGVFNYGYTF.

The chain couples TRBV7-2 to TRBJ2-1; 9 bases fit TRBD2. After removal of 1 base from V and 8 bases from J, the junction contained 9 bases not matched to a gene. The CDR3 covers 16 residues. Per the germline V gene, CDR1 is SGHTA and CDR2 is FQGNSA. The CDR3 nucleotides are TGTGCCAGCAGCTTAGTAGCGGGGGCCCAGGGGGATGAGCAGTTCTTC. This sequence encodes CASSLVAGAQGDEQFF. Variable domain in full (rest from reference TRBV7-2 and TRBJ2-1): GAGVSQSPSNKVTEKGKDVELRCDPISGHTALYWYRQSLGQGLEFLIYFQGNSAPDKSGLPSDRFSAERTGGSVSTLTIQRTQQEDSAVYLCASSLVAGAQGDEQFFGPGTRLTVL.

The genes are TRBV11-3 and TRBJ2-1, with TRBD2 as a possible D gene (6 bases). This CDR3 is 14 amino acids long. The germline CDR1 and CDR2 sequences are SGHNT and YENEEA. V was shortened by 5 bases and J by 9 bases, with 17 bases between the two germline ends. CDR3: CASSTSGPRGEQFF. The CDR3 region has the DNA TGTGCCAGCAGCACCAGCGGGCCTAGGGGTGAGCAGTTCTTC. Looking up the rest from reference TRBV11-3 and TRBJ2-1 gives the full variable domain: EAGVVQSPRYKIIEKKQPVAFWCNPISGHNTLYWYLQNLGQGPELLIRYENEEAVDDSQLPKDRFSAERLKGVDSTLKIQPAELGDSAVYLCASSTSGPRGEQFFGPGTRLTVL.

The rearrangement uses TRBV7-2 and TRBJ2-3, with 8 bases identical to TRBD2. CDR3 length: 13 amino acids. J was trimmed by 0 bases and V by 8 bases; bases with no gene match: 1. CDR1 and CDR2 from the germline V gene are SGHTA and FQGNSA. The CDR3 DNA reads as TGTGCCAGCCAGCGGGGGAGCACAGATACGCAGTATTTT. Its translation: CASQRGSTDTQYF.

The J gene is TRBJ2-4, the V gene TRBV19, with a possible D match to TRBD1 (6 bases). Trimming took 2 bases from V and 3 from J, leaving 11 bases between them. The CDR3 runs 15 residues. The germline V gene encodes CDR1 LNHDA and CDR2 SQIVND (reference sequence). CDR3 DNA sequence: TGTGCCAGTAGTATAAGGACAGTGAGCAAAAACATTCAGTACTTC. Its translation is CASSIRTVSKNIQYF.

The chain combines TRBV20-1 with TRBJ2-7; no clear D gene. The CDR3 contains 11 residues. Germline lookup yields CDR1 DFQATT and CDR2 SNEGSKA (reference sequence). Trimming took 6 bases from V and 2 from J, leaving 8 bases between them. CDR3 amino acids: CSAGRAYEQYF. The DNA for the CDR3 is TGCAGTGCCGGTAGGGCCTACGAGCAGTACTTC.

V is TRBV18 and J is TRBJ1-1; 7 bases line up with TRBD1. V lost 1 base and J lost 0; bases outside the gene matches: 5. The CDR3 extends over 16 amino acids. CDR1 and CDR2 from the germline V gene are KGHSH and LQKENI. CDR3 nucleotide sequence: TGTGCCAGCTCACCACGTAGACAGGGTTTGAACACTGAAGCTTTCTTT. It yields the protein CASSPRRQGLNTEAFF. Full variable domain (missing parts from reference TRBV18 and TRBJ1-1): NAGVMQNPRHLVRRRGQEARLRCSPMKGHSHVYWYRQLPEEGLKFMVYLQKENIIDESGMPKERFSAEFPKEGPSILRIQQVVRGDSAAYFCASSPRRQGLNTEAFFGQGTRLTVV.

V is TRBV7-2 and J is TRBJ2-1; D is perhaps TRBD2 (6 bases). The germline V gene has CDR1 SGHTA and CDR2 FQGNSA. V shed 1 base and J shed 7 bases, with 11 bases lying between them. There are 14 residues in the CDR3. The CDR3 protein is CASSLGRGRNEQFF. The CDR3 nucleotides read TGTGCCAGCAGCTTAGGGCGGGGAAGGAATGAGCAGTTCTTC.